This T cell receptor (beta chain) was sequenced for a study of identical twins. V was shortened by 1 base and J by 2 bases, with 6 bases between the two germline ends. Germline values: CDR1 LNHNV, CDR2 YYDKDF (reference sequence). The CDR3 spans 14 residues. This clonotype was seen a few times. Template switching added a universal primer binding site, and final cDNA carried unique molecular identifiers. TCRdb reprocessed the 5' RACE reads with MiXCR, giving one entry per CDR3 protein. The sample gives 550,000 to 700,000 distinct CDR3 sequences, 20% to 25% of which show up once; approximately 4.5% is in the top ten. The same specimen was also included in a second study, on T cells expressing NK-cell markers. That work adds: Each of roughly six donors carried dominant NKG2C+ clonotypes accounting for roughly 1.0-7.5% of CD8+ T cells.

This TCR derives from a woman younger than 30 in good health. Source material: PBMCs. V and J are TRBV15 and TRBJ2-1; D is unclear. The CDR3 spells CATSRVGAYNEQFF. Written as DNA, the CDR3 is TGTGCCACCAGCAGAGTTGGGGCCTACAATGAGCAGTTCTTC.